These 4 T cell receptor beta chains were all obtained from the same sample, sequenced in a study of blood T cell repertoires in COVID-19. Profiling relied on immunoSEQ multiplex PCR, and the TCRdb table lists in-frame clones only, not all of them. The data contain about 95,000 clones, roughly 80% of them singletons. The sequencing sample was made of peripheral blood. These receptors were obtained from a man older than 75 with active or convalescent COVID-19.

The CDR3 here is CASSLGQTIYGYTF. The CDR3 DNA is TGCGCCAGCAGCTTAGGACAGACAATTTATGGCTACACCTTC. J is TRBJ1-2 and V is TRBV5-1; D is perhaps TRBD1 (6 bases). V lost 2 bases to trimming and J lost 5 bases, with 13 bases between them. The CDR3 loop spans 14 amino acids. CDR1 SGHRS and CDR2 YFSETQ come from the germline V gene. Combining the CDR3 with reference TRBV5-1 and TRBJ1-2 gives the whole variable domain KAGVTQTPRYLIKTRGQQVTLSCSPISGHRSVSWYQQTPGQGLQFLFEYFSETQRNKGNFPGRFSGRQFSNSRSEMNVSTLELGDSALYLCASSLGQTIYGYTFGSGTRLTVV.

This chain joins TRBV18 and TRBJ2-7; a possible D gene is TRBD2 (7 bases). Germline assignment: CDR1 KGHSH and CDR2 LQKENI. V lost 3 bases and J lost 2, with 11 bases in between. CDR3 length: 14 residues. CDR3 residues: CASSPGGTTYEQYF. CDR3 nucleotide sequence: TGTGCCAGCTCACCGGGAGGGACAACCTACGAGCAGTACTTC. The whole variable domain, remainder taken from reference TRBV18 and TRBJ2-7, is NAGVMQNPRHLVRRRGQEARLRCSPMKGHSHVYWYRQLPEEGLKFMVYLQKENIIDESGMPKERFSAEFPKEGPSILRIQQVVRGDSAAYFCASSPGGTTYEQYFGPGTRLTVT.

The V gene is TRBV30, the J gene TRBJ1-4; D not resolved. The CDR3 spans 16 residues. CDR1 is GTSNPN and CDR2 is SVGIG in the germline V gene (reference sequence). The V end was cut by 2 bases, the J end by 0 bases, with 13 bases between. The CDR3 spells CAWSFPYLATNEKLFF. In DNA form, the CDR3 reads TGTGCCTGGAGTTTCCCCTACCTTGCAACTAATGAAAAACTGTTTTTT. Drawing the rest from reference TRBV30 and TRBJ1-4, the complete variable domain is SQTIHQWPATLVQPVGSPLSLECTVEGTSNPNLYWYRQAAGRGLQLLFYSVGIGQISSEVPQNLSASRPQDRQFILSSKKLLLSDSGFYLCAWSFPYLATNEKLFFGSGTQLSVL.

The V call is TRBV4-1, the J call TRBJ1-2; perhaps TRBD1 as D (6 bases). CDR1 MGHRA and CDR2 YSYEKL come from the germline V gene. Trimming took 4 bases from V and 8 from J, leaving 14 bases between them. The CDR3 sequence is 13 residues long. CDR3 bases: TGCGCCAGCAGCCCTACAGGGAATGGAGGCTACACCTTC. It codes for CASSPTGNGGYTF.